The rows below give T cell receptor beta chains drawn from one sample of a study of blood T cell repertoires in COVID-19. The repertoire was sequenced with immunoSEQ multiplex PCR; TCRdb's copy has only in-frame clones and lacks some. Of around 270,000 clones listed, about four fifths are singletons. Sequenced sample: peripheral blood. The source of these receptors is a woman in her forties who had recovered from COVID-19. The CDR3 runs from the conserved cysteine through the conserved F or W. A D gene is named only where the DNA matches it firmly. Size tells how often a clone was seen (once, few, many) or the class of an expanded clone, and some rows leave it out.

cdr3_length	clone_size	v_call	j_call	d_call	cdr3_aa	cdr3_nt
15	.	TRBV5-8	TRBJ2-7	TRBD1	CASSLAGTGTWEQYF	TGTGCCAGCAGCTTGGCCGGGACAGGGACTTGGGAGCAGTACTTC
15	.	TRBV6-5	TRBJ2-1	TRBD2	CASSYSSGYTIEQFF	TGTGCCAGCAGCTACTCTAGCGGATACACAATCGAGCAGTTCTTC
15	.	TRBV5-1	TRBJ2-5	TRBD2	CASSPGLAGDETQYF	TGCGCCAGCAGCCCGGGACTAGCGGGGGATGAGACCCAGTACTTC
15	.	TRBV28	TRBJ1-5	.	CASSLWTTGNQPQHF	TGTGCCAGCAGTTTATGGACTACAGGGAATCAGCCCCAGCATTTT
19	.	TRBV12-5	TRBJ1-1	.	CASGLVLEGSAEDRNEAFF	TGTGCTAGTGGTTTGGTACTTGAGGGGTCTGCAGAAGACAGGAATGAAGCTTTCTTT
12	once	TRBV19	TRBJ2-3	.	CASRPTGDTQYF	TGTGCCAGTAGACCTACAGGAGATACGCAGTATTTT
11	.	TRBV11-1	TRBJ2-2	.	CASSYGGELFF	TGTGCCAGCAGCTACGGCGGGGAGCTGTTTTTT
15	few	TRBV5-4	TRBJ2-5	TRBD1	CASSLGTGTEETQYF	TGTGCCAGCAGCTTGGGAACTGGGACAGAAGAGACCCAGTACTTC
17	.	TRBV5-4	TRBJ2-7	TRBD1	CASSPRQGALLHYEQYF	TGTGCCAGCAGCCCACGACAGGGCGCCTTACTTCACTACGAGCAGTACTTC
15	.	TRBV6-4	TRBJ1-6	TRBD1	CASRPQGDFNSPLHF	TGTGCCAGCAGGCCACAGGGGGATTTCAATTCACCCCTCCACTTT
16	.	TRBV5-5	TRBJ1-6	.	CASAHGGSSYNSPLHF	TGTGCCAGCGCACACGGCGGGAGCTCCTATAATTCACCCCTCCACTTT
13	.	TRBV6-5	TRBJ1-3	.	CASSFNRGNTIYF	TGTGCCAGCAGTTTCAACAGGGGAAACACCATATATTTT
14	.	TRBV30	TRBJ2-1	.	CAWSSGYSYNEQFF	TGTGCCTGGAGTAGCGGTTACTCCTACAATGAGCAGTTCTTC
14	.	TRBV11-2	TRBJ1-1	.	CASSPSVSGTEAFF	TGTGCCAGCAGCCCGTCGGTGTCGGGCACTGAAGCTTTCTTT
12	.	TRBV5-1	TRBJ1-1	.	CASRPGSLGAFF	TGCGCCAGCAGACCGGGATCCCTGGGAGCTTTCTTT
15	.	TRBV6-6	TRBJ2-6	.	CASRPRGARANVLTF	TGTGCCAGCAGGCCCCGGGGAGCTCGGGCCAACGTCCTGACTTTC
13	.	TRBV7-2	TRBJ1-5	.	CASSFEQGQPQHF	TGTGCCAGCAGCTTTGAACAGGGTCAGCCCCAGCATTTT
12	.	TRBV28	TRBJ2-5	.	CASSPTAETQYF	TGTGCCAGCTCCCCGACAGCCGAGACCCAGTACTTC
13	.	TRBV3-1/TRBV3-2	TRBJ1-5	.	CASSQSRDQPQHF	TGTGCCAGCAGCCAAAGTCGGGATCAGCCCCAGCATTTT
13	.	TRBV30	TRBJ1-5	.	CAWSPRSNQPQHF	TGTGCCTGGAGCCCCCGTAGCAATCAGCCCCAGCATTTT
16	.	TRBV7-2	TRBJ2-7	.	CASSLAQRGGLYEQYF	TGTGCCAGCAGCTTAGCGCAACGGGGTGGGCTATACGAGCAGTACTTC
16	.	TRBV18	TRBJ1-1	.	CASSPLGQRLNTEAFF	TGTGCCAGCTCCCCACTAGGACAGAGATTGAACACTGAAGCTTTCTTT
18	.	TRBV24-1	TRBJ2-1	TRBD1	CATSDRGRASSSYNEQFF	TGTGCCACCAGTGACAGGGGGCGCGCCTCAAGCTCCTACAATGAGCAGTTCTTC
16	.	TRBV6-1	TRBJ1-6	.	CASSVGPYNNDSPLHF	TGTGCCAGCAGTGTTGGGCCCTACAACAACGATTCACCCCTCCACTTT
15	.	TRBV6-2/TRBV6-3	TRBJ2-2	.	CASSFSREYTGELFF	TGTGCCAGCAGTTTTAGCAGAGAGTACACCGGGGAGCTGTTTTTT
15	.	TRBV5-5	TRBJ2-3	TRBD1	CASGAGTVVVDTQYF	TGTGCCAGCGGGGCCGGGACAGTCGTTGTAGATACGCAGTATTTT
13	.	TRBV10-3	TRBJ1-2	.	CAISTPRVHGYTF	TGTGCCATCAGCACCCCCAGGGTACATGGCTACACCTTC
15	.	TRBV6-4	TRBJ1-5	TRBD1	CASSGLPGGDQPQHF	TGTGCCAGCAGTGGACTCCCAGGGGGCGATCAGCCCCAGCATTTT
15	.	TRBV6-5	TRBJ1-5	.	CASSPMHSGNQPQHF	TGTGCCAGCAGTCCCATGCACTCAGGGAATCAGCCCCAGCATTTT
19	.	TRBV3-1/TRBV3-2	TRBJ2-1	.	CASSPKTQGGSGGFNEQFF	TGTGCCAGCAGTCCAAAAACCCAGGGGGGGAGCGGGGGATTCAATGAGCAGTTCTTC
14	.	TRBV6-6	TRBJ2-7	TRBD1	CASSEGQGPNPQYF	TGTGCCAGCAGCGAGGGACAGGGCCCTAACCCTCAGTACTTC
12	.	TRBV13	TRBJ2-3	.	CASSLALDTQYF	TGTGCCAGCAGCTTAGCTCTCGATACGCAGTATTTT
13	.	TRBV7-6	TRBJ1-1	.	CASSQDTNTEAFF	TGTGCCAGCAGCCAAGACACAAACACTGAAGCTTTCTTT
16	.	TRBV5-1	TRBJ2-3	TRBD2	CASSLDASGVGDTQYF	TGCGCCAGCAGCTTGGACGCTAGCGGGGTGGGAGATACGCAGTATTTT
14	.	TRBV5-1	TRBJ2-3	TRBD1	CASNDRVRTDTQYF	TGCGCCAGCAACGACAGGGTACGCACAGATACGCAGTATTTT
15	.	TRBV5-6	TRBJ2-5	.	CASSFGQRGYETQYF	TGTGCCAGCAGCTTCGGGCAACGGGGTTATGAGACCCAGTACTTC
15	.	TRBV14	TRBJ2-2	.	CASSRTNANTGELFF	TGTGCCAGCAGCCGGACTAACGCGAACACCGGGGAGCTGTTTTTT
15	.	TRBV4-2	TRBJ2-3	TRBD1	CASSSGTADTDTQYF	TGTGCCAGCAGTTCCGGGACAGCAGACACAGATACGCAGTATTTT
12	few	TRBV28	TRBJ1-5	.	CASSSGHQPQHF	TGTGCCAGCAGTTCTGGGCATCAGCCCCAGCATTTT
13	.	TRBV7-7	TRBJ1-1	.	CASSLALNTEAFF	TGTGCCAGCAGCTTGGCACTGAACACTGAAGCTTTCTTT
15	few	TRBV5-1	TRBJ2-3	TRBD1	CASSYGQGGTDTQYF	TGCGCCAGCAGCTACGGACAGGGGGGCACAGATACGCAGTATTTT
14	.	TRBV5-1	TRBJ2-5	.	CASSFSGDEETQYF	TGCGCCAGCAGCTTCTCCGGGGATGAGGAGACCCAGTACTTC
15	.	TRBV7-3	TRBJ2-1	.	CASSWRGSSYNEQFF	TGTGCCAGCAGCTGGAGGGGTAGCTCCTACAATGAGCAGTTCTTC
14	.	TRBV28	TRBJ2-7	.	CASTLPRSPYEQYF	TGTGCCAGCACCTTACCGAGGTCCCCCTACGAGCAGTACTTC
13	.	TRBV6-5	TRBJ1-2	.	CASRYRTDQGYTF	TGTGCCAGCAGGTACCGGACAGACCAAGGCTACACCTTC
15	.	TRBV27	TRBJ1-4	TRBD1	CASSTEQGDGEKLFF	TGTGCCAGCAGTACCGAACAGGGGGACGGTGAAAAACTGTTTTTT
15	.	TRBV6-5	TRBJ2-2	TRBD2	CASSPTSGGAGELFF	TGTGCCAGCAGTCCTACTAGCGGGGGGGCCGGGGAGCTGTTTTTT
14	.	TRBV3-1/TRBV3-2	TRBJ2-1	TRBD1	CASRLTGDYNEQFF	TGTGCCAGCCGACTGACAGGGGACTACAATGAGCAGTTCTTC
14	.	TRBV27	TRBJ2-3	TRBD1	CASSRQGARDTQYF	TGTGCCAGCAGCCGACAGGGGGCACGGGATACGCAGTATTTT
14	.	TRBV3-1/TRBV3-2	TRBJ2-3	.	CASSPDRETDTQYF	TGTGCCAGCAGCCCCGATCGGGAAACAGATACGCAGTATTTT